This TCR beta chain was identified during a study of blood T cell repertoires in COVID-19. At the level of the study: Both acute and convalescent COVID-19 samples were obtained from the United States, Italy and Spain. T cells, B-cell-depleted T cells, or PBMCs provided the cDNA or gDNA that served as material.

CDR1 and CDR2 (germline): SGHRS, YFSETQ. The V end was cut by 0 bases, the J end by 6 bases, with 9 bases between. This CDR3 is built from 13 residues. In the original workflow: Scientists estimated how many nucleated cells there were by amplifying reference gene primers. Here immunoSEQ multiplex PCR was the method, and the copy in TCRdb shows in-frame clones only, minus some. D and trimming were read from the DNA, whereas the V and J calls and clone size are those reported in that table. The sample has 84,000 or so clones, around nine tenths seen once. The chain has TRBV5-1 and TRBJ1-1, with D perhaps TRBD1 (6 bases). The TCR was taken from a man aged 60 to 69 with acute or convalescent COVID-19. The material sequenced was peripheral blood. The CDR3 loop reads CASSLGTVAEAFF. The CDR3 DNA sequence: TGCGCCAGCAGCTTGGGGACAGTCGCTGAAGCTTTCTTT.